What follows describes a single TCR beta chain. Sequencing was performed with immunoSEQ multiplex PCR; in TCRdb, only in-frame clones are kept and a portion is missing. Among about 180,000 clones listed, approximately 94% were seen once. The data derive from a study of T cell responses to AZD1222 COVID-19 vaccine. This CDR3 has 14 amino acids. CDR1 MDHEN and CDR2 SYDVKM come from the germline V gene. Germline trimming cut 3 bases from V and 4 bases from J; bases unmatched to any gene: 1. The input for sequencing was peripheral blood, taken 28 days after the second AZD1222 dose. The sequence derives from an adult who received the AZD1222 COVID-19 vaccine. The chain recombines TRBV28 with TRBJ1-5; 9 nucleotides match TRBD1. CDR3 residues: CASSFDRGNQPQHF. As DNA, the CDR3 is TGTGCCAGCAGTTTCGACAGGGGGAATCAGCCCCAGCATTTT.